Shown below are 16 T cell receptor beta chains from a single sample sequenced in a study of follicular helper T cells after annual influenza vaccination. TCRdb's table, derived via immunoSEQ multiplex PCR, lists solely in-frame clones and lacks some. The sample contains 6,000 to 7,500 clones, 80% to 85% of which appear only once. Time point: 2015-2016 season, 7 days after influenza vaccination. The input for sequencing was CXCR5- memory CD4+ T cells sorted from blood, taken 7 days after influenza vaccination. All receptors come from an adult who received the influenza vaccine.

This chain connects TRBV9 to TRBJ2-3; 9 bases map to TRBD2. Germline V gene lookup returns CDR1 SGDLS and CDR2 YYNGEE. Losses at the gene ends were 0 bases for V and 6 bases for J; bases not matched to a gene: 5. The CDR3 sequence is 15 residues long. The CDR3 DNA reads as TGTGCCAGCAGCGTAGGAGCGGGGGGTCCTGATACGCAGTATTTT. Translation gives CASSVGAGGPDTQYF.

This rearrangement joins TRBV5-1 to TRBJ2-2; 11 bases agree with TRBD2. Germline CDR1 reads SGHRS; CDR2 reads YFSETQ. The CDR3 spans 18 residues. Trimming cost V 0 bases and J 0 bases; bases outside gene matches: 4. CDR3 in amino acids: CASSLVPSGGTNTGELFF. For the CDR3, the DNA is TGCGCCAGCAGCTTGGTCCCTAGCGGGGGGACGAACACCGGGGAGCTGTTTTTT.

CDR3 bases: TGCAGCGACCTATCCGGGACAGGGGGCGCAGGGGGCTACACCTTC. Translation gives CSDLSGTGGAGGYTF. This sequence joins TRBV29-1 and TRBJ1-2; 12 bases line up with TRBD1. Germline V gene data show CDR1 as SQVTM and CDR2 as ANQGSEA. The length of the CDR3 is 15 residues. J lost 8 bases, V lost 7 bases, and 14 bases had no gene match.

The rearrangement joins TRBV28 to TRBJ2-6, with 10 bases lining up with TRBD2. Trimming at V came to 6 bases and at J to 2 bases, leaving 10 bases not matched to a gene. This CDR3 is 18 amino acids long. Germline CDR1 is MDHEN and CDR2 is SYDVKM. CDR3 sequence (DNA): TGTGCCAGCAGCCCTAGATTAGCGGGAGGCCCTGGGGCCAACGTCCTGACTTTC. Its protein is CASSPRLAGGPGANVLTF.

This chain links TRBV11-1 with TRBJ1-6; a weak D match, TRBD1 (6 bases). CDR1 is SGHAT and CDR2 is FQDESV in the germline V gene (reference sequence). CDR3 size: 15 residues. V was clipped by 7 bases and J by 7 bases, with 17 bases between them. This chain's CDR3 is CASTPRGRENSPLHF. CDR3 DNA: TGTGCCAGCACCCCCAGGGGCCGAGAGAATTCACCCCTCCACTTT. Full variable domain (rest looked up from reference TRBV11-1 and TRBJ1-6): EAEVAQSPRYKITEKSQAVAFWCDPISGHATLYWYRQILGQGPELLVQFQDESVVDDSQLPKDRFSAERLKGVDSTLKIQPAELGDSAMYLCASTPRGRENSPLHFGNGTRLTVT.

The rearrangement joins TRBV11-1 to TRBJ2-1; 10 positions match TRBD2. Germline trimming cut 2 bases from V and 3 bases from J; bases unmatched to any gene: 7. Germline V lookup: CDR1 SGHAT, CDR2 FQDESV (reference sequence). The CDR3 is 17 residues long. DNA for the CDR3: TGTGCCAGCAGCTTATTACCAGCGGGAGGGAGCTACAATGAGCAGTTCTTC. It encodes CASSLLPAGGSYNEQFF. Combining the CDR3 with reference TRBV11-1 and TRBJ2-1 gives the whole variable domain EAEVAQSPRYKITEKSQAVAFWCDPISGHATLYWYRQILGQGPELLVQFQDESVVDDSQLPKDRFSAERLKGVDSTLKIQPAELGDSAMYLCASSLLPAGGSYNEQFFGPGTRLTVL.

This clone was counted a few times. The genes are TRBV6-5 and TRBJ2-2; maybe TRBD2 (5 bases). The germline CDR1 and CDR2 sequences are MNHEY and SVGAGI. This CDR3 is 13 amino acids long. Trimming took off 2 bases at V and 14 bases at J, with 15 bases between the two ends. CDR3 DNA sequence: TGTGCCAGCAGTTACGGTCGGGGTTCGGGACTGTTTTTT. The encoded protein is CASSYGRGSGLFF.

The chain has TRBV9 and TRBJ2-1, with D uncertain. This CDR3 is built from 11 residues. Per germline, CDR1 SGDLS and CDR2 YYNGEE. The V and J ends lost 6 bases and 4 bases respectively, with 5 bases between them. CDR3 protein: CASNPYNEQFF. CDR3 bases: TGTGCCAGCAACCCTTACAATGAGCAGTTCTTC.

This rearrangement joins TRBV5-1 to TRBJ2-3, with unresolved D. Per germline, CDR1 SGHRS and CDR2 YFSETQ. The CDR3 has 15 amino acids. Between the trimmed V and J ends, which lost 3 bases and 0 bases, there was a span of 11 bases. DNA for the CDR3: TGCGCCAGCAGCTCCCAGCAGGTTAGCACAGATACGCAGTATTTT. Its protein is CASSSQQVSTDTQYF.

About this clone itself: One end of the junction is discordant with germline, which a read error may explain. J is TRBJ1-1 and V is TRBV28; D is possibly TRBD1 (5 bases). The CDR3 runs 15 residues. The germline gives CDR1 MDHEN, CDR2 SYDVKM. Here the CDR3 DNA reads TGTGCCAGCAGTTTGTACGTCGGGGGGAACAGTGAAGCTTTCTTT. Its protein is CASSLYVGGNSEAFF.

This clone was picked up one time. This sequence joins TRBV6-5 and TRBJ2-1; tentatively, D is TRBD1 or TRBD2 (5 bases each). V was clipped by 7 bases and J by 2 bases, with 12 bases between them. Germline V gene sequence: CDR1 MNHEY, CDR2 SVGAGI. The CDR3 runs 14 residues. In nucleotides, the CDR3 is TGTGCCAGCACGAGGGGTAGTCCCTACAATGAGCAGTTCTTC. Translation: CASTRGSPYNEQFF.

This sequence joins TRBV18 and TRBJ1-1; possibly TRBD1 for D (6 bases). Germline lookup yields CDR1 KGHSH and CDR2 LQKENI. Deletions cut 5 bases from V and 4 bases from J, with 11 bases between. This CDR3 is built from 13 residues. CDR3 region: CASSGQSGTEAFF. The CDR3 coding sequence is TGTGCCAGCTCAGGACAGAGCGGCACTGAAGCTTTCTTT.

V is TRBV2 and J is TRBJ2-1; 14 nucleotides line up with TRBD2. This CDR3 has 14 amino acids. Germline assignment: CDR1 SNHLY and CDR2 FYNNEI. V shed 8 bases and J 10 bases; nucleotides not matched to a gene: 7. The CDR3 sequence is CASRGTSGSHEQFF. In DNA, the CDR3 is TGTGCCAGCCGAGGGACTAGCGGGAGTCACGAGCAGTTCTTC.

This chain links TRBV7-9 with TRBJ2-7; TRBD1 is a possible D gene (5 bases). V shed 3 bases and J shed 5 bases, with 11 bases lying between them. CDR1 and CDR2 (germline): SEHNR, FQNEAQ (reference sequence). This CDR3 is 13 amino acids long. The CDR3 DNA follows: TGTGCCAGCAGCTTGGGGCAGGGCGACGAGCAGTACTTC. This sequence encodes CASSLGQGDEQYF.

The chain employs TRBV11-3 and TRBJ2-1, with D unresolved. The CDR3 spans 13 residues. The germline gives CDR1 SGHNT, CDR2 YENEEA. Between the trimmed V and J ends, which lost 5 bases and 3 bases, there was a span of 8 bases. The CDR3 nucleotides are TGTGCCAGCAGCCGTCAGGACTACAATGAGCAGTTCTTC. This translates into CASSRQDYNEQFF. Full variable domain (missing parts from reference TRBV11-3 and TRBJ2-1): EAGVVQSPRYKIIEKKQPVAFWCNPISGHNTLYWYLQNLGQGPELLIRYENEEAVDDSQLPKDRFSAERLKGVDSTLKIQPAELGDSAVYLCASSRQDYNEQFFGPGTRLTVL.

This clone appeared a single time. The genes are TRBV2 and TRBJ2-2; 8 bases align to TRBD2. The CDR3 has 13 amino acids. Germline-derived CDR1 and CDR2 are SNHLY and FYNNEI. J gave up 4 bases and V 11 bases, and 6 bases lay outside the gene matches. Here the CDR3 DNA reads TGTGCCTCCGCCGGGAGGGTCACCGGGGAGCTGTTTTTT. It is translated as CASAGRVTGELFF.